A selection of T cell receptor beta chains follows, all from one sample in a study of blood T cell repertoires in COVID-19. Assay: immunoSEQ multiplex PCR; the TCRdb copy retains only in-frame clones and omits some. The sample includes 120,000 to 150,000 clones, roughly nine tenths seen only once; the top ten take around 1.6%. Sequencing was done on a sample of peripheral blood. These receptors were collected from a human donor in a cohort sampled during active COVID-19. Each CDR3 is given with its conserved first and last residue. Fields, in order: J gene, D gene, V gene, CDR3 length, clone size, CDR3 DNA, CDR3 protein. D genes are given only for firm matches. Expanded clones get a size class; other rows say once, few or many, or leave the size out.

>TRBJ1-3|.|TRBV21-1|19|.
TGTGCCAGCAGCAAAGTAGGGGGTCGCAGGAGAATTACTGGAAACACCATATATTTT
CASSKVGGRRRITGNTIYF
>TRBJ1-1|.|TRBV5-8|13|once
TGTGCCAGCAGCTCGACAGGGAACACTGAAGCTTTCTTT
CASSSTGNTEAFF
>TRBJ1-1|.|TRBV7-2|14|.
TGTGCCAGCAGCTTCAATTCGCGGGGCGGGGAAGCTTTCTTT
CASSFNSRGGEAFF
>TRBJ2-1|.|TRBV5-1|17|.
TGCGCCAGCAGCTTGGCCAACCAGGGGCCCTCCTACAATGAGCAGTTCTTC
CASSLANQGPSYNEQFF
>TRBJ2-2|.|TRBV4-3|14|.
TGCGCCAGCATGGAGGGGGCGGACACCGGGGAGCTGTTTTTT
CASMEGADTGELFF
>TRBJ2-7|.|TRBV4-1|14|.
TGCGCCAGCAGCCAAGGATGGTGGACAGCTGGGCAGTACTTC
CASSQGWWTAGQYF
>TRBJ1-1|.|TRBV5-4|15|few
TGTGCCAGCAGCTTACGGACAGTTTCGAACACTGAAGCTTTCTTT
CASSLRTVSNTEAFF
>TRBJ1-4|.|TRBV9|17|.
TGTGCCAGCAGCCCAGGGGCAGGGGCTGCAACTAATGAAAAACTGTTTTTT
CASSPGAGAATNEKLFF
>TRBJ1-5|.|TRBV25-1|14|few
TGTGCCAGCAGTACGCCGGGGAGCAATCAGCCCCAGCATTTT
CASSTPGSNQPQHF
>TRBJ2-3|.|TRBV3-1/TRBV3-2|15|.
TGTGCCAGCAGCCAAGTAGGACGGGGAGGCGGTACGCAGTATTTT
CASSQVGRGGGTQYF
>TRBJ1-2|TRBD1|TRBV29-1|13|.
TGCAGCGTTGAAGGTCCAGGGGGGTTTGGCTACACCTTC
CSVEGPGGFGYTF
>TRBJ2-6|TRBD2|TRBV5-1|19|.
TGCGCCAGCAGCTTGCGCACTAGCGGGGGGGCCCCTGGGGCCAACGTCCTGACTTTC
CASSLRTSGGAPGANVLTF
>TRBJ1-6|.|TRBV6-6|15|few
TGTGCCAGCACCGAAGCTACAGGACATAATTCACCCCTCCACTTT
CASTEATGHNSPLHF
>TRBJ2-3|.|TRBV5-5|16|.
TGTGCCAGCAGCTTTTCAGGCAGCGGACTCACAGATACGCAGTATTTT
CASSFSGSGLTDTQYF
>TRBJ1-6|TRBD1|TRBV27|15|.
TGTGCCAGCAGTATATATAGGGACAGAGGATCACCCCTCCACTTT
CASSIYRDRGSPLHF
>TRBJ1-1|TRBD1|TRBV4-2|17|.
TGTGCCAGCAGCCAAGATACCAATCGACAGGGCTATACTGAAGCTTTCTTT
CASSQDTNRQGYTEAFF
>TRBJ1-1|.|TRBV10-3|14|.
TGTGCCATCAGTGAGTCGATCAGGGTTGCTGAAGCTTTCTTT
CAISESIRVAEAFF
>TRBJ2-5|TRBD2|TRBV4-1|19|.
TGCGCCAGCAGCCACGAACCGGGACTAGCGGGGGAATTCCAAGAGACCCAGTACTTC
CASSHEPGLAGEFQETQYF
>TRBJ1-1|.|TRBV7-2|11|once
TGTGCCAGCAGCTTACCAGGTGAAGCTTTCTTT
CASSLPGEAFF
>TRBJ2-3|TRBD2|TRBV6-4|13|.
TGTGCCAGCAGTGTCGAGAGAGCGGGGACGCAGTATTTT
CASSVERAGTQYF
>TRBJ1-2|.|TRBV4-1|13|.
TGCGCCAGCAGCCAAGAACGGAACTATGGCTACACCTTC
CASSQERNYGYTF
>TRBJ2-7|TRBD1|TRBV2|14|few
TGTGCCAGCAGCCGGGACAGGGCCCAATACGAGCAGTACTTC
CASSRDRAQYEQYF
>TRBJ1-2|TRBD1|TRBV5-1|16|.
TGCGCCAGCAGCTCGGCCGGGACAGGGGGCCACTTTGGCTACACCTTC
CASSSAGTGGHFGYTF
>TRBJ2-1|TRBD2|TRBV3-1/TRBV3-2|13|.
TGTGCCAGCAGCCCGACTAGCGGGGGGTGGCCGTTCTTC
CASSPTSGGWPFF
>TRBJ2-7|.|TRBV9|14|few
TGTGCCAGCAGCTATACCGGGAACTCCTACGAGCAGTACTTC
CASSYTGNSYEQYF
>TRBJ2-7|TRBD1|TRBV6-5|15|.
TGTGCCAGCAGTCAGTACAGGGGCAACTCCTACGAGCAGTACTTC
CASSQYRGNSYEQYF
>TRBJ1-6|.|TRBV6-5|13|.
TGTGCCAGCATAACAGGTCCGAATTCACCCCTCCACTTT
CASITGPNSPLHF
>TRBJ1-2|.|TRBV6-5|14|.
TGTGCCAGCTTCAGTAGGGGCGCCGACTATGGCTACACCTTC
CASFSRGADYGYTF
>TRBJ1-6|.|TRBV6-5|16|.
TGTGCCAGCAGTTATACTTTAGGGGGGGGGAATTCACCCCTCCACTTT
CASSYTLGGGNSPLHF
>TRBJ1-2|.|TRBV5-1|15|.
TGCGCCAGCAGCTTGGCCGGGGATCGATCCTATGGCTACACCTTC
CASSLAGDRSYGYTF
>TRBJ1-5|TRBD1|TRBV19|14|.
TGTGCCAGTAGTATGACAGGGGGTATTCAGCCCCAGCATTTT
CASSMTGGIQPQHF
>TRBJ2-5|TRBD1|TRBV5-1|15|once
TGCGCCAGCAGCTTGGAGACAGGGACGGGGGAGACCCAGTACTTC
CASSLETGTGETQYF
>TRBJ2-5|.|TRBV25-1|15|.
TGTGCCAGCAGTGACCGACCCACAGGGAGAGAGACCCAGTACTTC
CASSDRPTGRETQYF
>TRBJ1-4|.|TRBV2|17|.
TGTGCCAGCAGCCCCGACTACCCGCTGAGGTCTAATGAAAAACTGTTTTTT
CASSPDYPLRSNEKLFF
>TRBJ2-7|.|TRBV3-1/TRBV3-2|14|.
TGTGCCAGCAGCCAAGTCAGGGACTCCTACGAGCAGTACTTC
CASSQVRDSYEQYF
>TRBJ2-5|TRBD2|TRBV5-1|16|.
TGCGCCAGCAGCTTGATAAGACTAGCGGGTCAAGAGACCCAGTACTTC
CASSLIRLAGQETQYF
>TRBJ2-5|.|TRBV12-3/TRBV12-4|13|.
TGTGCCAGCACCGGACAGTTCCAAGAGACCCAGTACTTC
CASTGQFQETQYF
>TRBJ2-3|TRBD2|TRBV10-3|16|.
TGTGCCATCAGCGGACTAGCGGGGGTCCGCACAGATACGCAGTATTTT
CAISGLAGVRTDTQYF
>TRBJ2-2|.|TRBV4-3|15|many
TGCGCCAGCAGCCATTCCAGCCGGGGGACCGGGGAGCTGTTTTTT
CASSHSSRGTGELFF
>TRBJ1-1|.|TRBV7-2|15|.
TGTGCCAGCATCATCGTAAGGGAGGAGGGGACTGAAGCTTTCTTT
CASIIVREEGTEAFF
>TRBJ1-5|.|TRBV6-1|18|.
TGTGCCAGCAGTGAAAGGGCGGATAGGGGTGGAGGCAATCAGCCCCAGCATTTT
CASSERADRGGGNQPQHF
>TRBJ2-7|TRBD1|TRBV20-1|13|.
TGCAGTGCTAGTGGGGACAGGGCTAACGAGCAGTACTTC
CSASGDRANEQYF